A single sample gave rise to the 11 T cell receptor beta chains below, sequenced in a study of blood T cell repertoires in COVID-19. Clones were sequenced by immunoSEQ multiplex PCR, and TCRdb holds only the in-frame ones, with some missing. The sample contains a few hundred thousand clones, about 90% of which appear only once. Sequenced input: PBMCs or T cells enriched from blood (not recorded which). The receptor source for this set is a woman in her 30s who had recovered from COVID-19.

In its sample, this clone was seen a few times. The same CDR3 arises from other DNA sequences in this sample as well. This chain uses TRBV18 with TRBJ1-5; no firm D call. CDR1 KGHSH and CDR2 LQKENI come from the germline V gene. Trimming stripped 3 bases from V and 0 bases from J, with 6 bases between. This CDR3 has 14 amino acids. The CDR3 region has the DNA TGTGCCAGCTCACCGCTATATAGCAATCAGCCCCAGCATTTT. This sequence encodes CASSPLYSNQPQHF.

In DNA form, the CDR3 reads TGTGCCAGCAGCGATTCGGACAGGCCTAATCAGCCCCAGCATTTT. Amino acid sequence: CASSDSDRPNQPQHF. The rearrangement links TRBV7-9 to TRBJ1-5; 7 bases are a match to TRBD1. CDR3 length: 15 residues. The V gene end was trimmed by 5 bases and the J gene end by 4 bases; junction bases not matched to a gene: 8. In germline, CDR1 is SEHNR, CDR2 FQNEAQ (reference sequence).

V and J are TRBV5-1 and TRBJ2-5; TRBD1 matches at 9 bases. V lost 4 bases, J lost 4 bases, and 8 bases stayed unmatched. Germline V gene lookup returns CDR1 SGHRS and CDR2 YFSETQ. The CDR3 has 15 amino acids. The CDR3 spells CASSVGQGRRETQYF. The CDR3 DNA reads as TGCGCCAGCAGCGTGGGACAGGGAAGAAGAGAGACCCAGTACTTC.

In DNA, the CDR3 is TGTGCCAGCAGCCAAAACCTAGGGGCGCGCTATGGCTACACCTTC. This codes for CASSQNLGARYGYTF. The chain uses TRBV3-1 (or the pseudogene TRBV3-2) and TRBJ1-2; a possible D gene is TRBD1 (5 bases). The CDR3 spans 15 residues. V lost 2 bases and J lost 4, with 14 bases in between. In germline, CDR1 is LGHDT, CDR2 YNNKEL (reference sequence).

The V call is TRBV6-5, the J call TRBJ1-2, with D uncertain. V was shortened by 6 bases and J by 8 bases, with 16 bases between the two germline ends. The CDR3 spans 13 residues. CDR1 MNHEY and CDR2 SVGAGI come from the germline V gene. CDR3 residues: CASRVHLREGYTF. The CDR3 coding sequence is TGTGCCAGCAGGGTACACCTCCGGGAGGGCTACACCTTC.

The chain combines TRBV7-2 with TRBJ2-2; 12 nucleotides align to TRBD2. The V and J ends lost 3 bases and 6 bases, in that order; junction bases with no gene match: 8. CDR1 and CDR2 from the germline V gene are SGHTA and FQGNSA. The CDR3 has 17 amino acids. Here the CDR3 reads CASSLATSGRGAGELFF. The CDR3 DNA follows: TGTGCCAGCAGCTTGGCGACTAGCGGGAGAGGGGCCGGGGAGCTGTTTTTT.

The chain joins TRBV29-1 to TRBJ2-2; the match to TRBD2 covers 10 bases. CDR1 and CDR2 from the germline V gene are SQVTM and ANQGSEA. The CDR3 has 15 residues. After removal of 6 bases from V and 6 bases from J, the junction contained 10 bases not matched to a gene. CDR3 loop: CSVLPGTSAAGELFF. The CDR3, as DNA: TGCAGCGTCCTCCCAGGGACTAGCGCCGCCGGGGAGCTGTTTTTT.

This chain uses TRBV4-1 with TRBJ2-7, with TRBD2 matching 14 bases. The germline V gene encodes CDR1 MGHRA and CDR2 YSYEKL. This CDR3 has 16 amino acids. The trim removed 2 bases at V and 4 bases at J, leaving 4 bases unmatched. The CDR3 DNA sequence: TGCGCCAGCAGCCAAAGAGGGACTAGCGGGAGTTACGAGCAGTACTTC. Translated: CASSQRGTSGSYEQYF.

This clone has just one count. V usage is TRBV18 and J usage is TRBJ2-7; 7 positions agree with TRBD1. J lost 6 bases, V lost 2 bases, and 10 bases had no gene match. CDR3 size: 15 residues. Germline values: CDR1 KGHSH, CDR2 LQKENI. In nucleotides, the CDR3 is TGTGCCAGCTCACCAGGACAGGACCTGCGCGGCGAGCAGTACTTC. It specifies CASSPGQDLRGEQYF.

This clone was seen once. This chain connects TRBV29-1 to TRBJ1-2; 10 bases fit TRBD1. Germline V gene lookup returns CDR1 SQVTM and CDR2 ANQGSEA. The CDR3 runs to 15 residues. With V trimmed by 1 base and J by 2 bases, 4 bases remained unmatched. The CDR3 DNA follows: TGCAGCGTTGAAGTCCGGGACAGGGGAAACTATGGCTACACCTTC. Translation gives CSVEVRDRGNYGYTF.

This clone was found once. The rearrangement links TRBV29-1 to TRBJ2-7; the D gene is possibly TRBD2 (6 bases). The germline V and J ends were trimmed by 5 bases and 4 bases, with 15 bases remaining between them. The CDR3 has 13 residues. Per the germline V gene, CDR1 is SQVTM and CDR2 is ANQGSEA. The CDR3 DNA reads TGCAGCGTTCAGGAGGGGATGGAGTACGAGCAGTACTTC. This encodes CSVQEGMEYEQYF.